This T cell receptor (beta chain) was sequenced in a study of cytomegalovirus exposure and HLA in healthy donors. Germline trimming cut 7 bases from V and 3 bases from J; bases unmatched to any gene: 11. Germline CDR1 reads LNHDA; CDR2 reads SQIVND (reference sequence). The CDR3 runs 16 residues. In the PCR, 60 Vbeta and 13 Jbeta primers were used. Method: immunoSEQ multiplex PCR; TCRdb's copy keeps in-frame clones and lacks some. This sample yields fewer than 80,000 clones, of which roughly 80% are seen a single time; 20% to 25% belongs to the top ten. The chain is built from TRBV19 and TRBJ1-5; 8 bases match TRBD1. The source of this sequence is a woman in her 40s in good health and CMV-seropositive. Sequenced material: PBMCs. CDR3 loop: CASTQKQGVFNQPQHF. The CDR3 region has the DNA TGTGCCAGTACGCAGAAACAGGGGGTTTTCAATCAGCCCCAGCATTTT.